Below, 13 T cell receptor beta chains from the same sample are listed, as sequenced in a study of T-cell reconstitution after alpha-beta-depleted transplantation in children. As it was prepared, the TCRbeta library received unique molecular identifiers. Via MiXCR, TCRdb re-called the PCR reads, giving one row per CDR3 protein. The sample carries about 1,000,000 distinct CDR3 sequences, about 31% recorded once. The sequences come from PBMCs, mostly from graft donor cells, collected 360 days after TCRalphabeta/CD19-depleted stem cell transplant. The receptor set was obtained from a boy less than two years old who had a stem cell transplant for SCID, so the T cells may come from the graft donor.

This clonotype has just a few counts. The rearrangement links TRBV12-3 or TRBV12-4 to TRBJ2-1; 10 nucleotides align to TRBD2. Losses at the gene ends were 6 bases for V and 7 bases for J; bases not matched to a gene: 9. This CDR3 is 15 amino acids long. The CDR3 protein is CASRPQRGGLNEQFF. The CDR3 DNA reads as TGTGCCAGCAGACCCCAGCGGGGGGGCTTAAATGAGCAGTTCTTC.

This chain connects TRBV5-1 to TRBJ2-3; D possibly corresponds to TRBD2 (6 bases). V was shortened by 3 bases and J by 3 bases, with 17 bases between the two germline ends. Looked up from germline, CDR1 is SGHRS and CDR2 is YFSETQ. The CDR3 extends over 16 amino acids. CDR3: CASSSGLKPSTDTQYF. The CDR3 region has the DNA TGCGCCAGCAGCTCTGGACTAAAACCCTCTACAGATACGCAGTATTTT.

The table lists this clonotype with a count of one. CDR3 nucleotides: TGTGCCAGCAGCTTAGAGGGGGGACCTATCCACGAGCAGTACTTC. It yields the protein CASSLEGGPIHEQYF. The chain has TRBV7-2 and TRBJ2-7; tentatively, D is TRBD1 or TRBD2 (6 bases each). Trimming shortened V by 1 base and J by 5 bases, and 15 bases separated the two germline ends. Germline-derived CDR1 and CDR2 are SGHTA and FQGNSA. There are 15 residues in the CDR3.

The CDR3 nucleotides read TGCGCCAGCAGCTCGGCCGTAGGCTCAGGGCTGGATGGCTACACCTTC. As protein: CASSSAVGSGLDGYTF. This rearrangement joins TRBV5-1 to TRBJ1-2, with D maybe TRBD1 (5 bases). Between the trimmed V and J ends, which lost 3 bases and 6 bases, there was a span of 21 bases. CDR1 and CDR2 (germline): SGHRS, YFSETQ. The CDR3 has 16 residues.

This clonotype was seen more than once but under ten times. The chain recombines TRBV6-1 with TRBJ2-3, with 8 bases that match TRBD2. Unmatched junction bases numbered 8, after V lost 6 bases and J lost 3 bases. Germline assignment: CDR1 MNHNS and CDR2 SASEGT. The CDR3 has 15 residues. The CDR3 bases are TGTGCCAGCAGGACGGGGGGGCTTGGGACAGATACGCAGTATTTT. This translates into CASRTGGLGTDTQYF.

The chain joins TRBV29-1 to TRBJ2-1, with 14 bases that match TRBD2. CDR3 size: 17 residues. CDR1 and CDR2 from the germline V gene are SQVTM and ANQGSEA. Trimming removed 5 bases from V and 6 bases from J; junction bases left unmatched: 12. CDR3 sequence reads: CSVPQPTSGGARNEQFF. The CDR3, as DNA: TGCAGCGTTCCCCAACCGACTAGCGGGGGGGCTCGCAATGAGCAGTTCTTC.

This clonotype appeared a single time. This chain connects TRBV12-3 or TRBV12-4 to TRBJ2-1; TRBD2 matches 9 bases. CDR3 size: 13 residues. V lost 1 base and J lost 15; bases outside the gene matches: 7. The CDR3 sequence: CASSLGLAGPPFF. The CDR3 DNA sequence: TGTGCCAGCAGTTTAGGGCTAGCGGGGCCCCCGTTCTTC.

In this sample, this clonotype turned up a few times. The chain uses TRBV5-1 and TRBJ2-2; D may match TRBD1 or TRBD2 (6 bases each). Germline lookup yields CDR1 SGHRS and CDR2 YFSETQ. The CDR3 has 14 residues. Trimming cost V 5 bases and J 8 bases, with 16 bases left between them. DNA for the CDR3: TGCGCCAGCAGAGATTGGACGGGGGCTGGGGAGCTGTTTTTT. This gives the protein CASRDWTGAGELFF.

This clonotype has only one observation. The chain carries TRBV3-1 and TRBJ2-4; D gene ambiguous. Trimming left V 4 bases short and J 6 bases short, with 16 bases between. The germline V gene has CDR1 LGHDT and CDR2 YNNKEL (reference sequence). The CDR3 totals 15 residues. CDR3 loop: CASSPGKTLLNIQYF. As DNA, the CDR3 is TGTGCCAGCAGCCCGGGCAAGACACTATTAAACATTCAGTACTTC.

This clonotype was seen a few times. The chain joins TRBV12-3 or TRBV12-4 to TRBJ2-2; the match to TRBD1 covers 12 bases. The CDR3 has 15 amino acids. Unmatched junction bases numbered 4, after V lost 5 bases and J lost 6 bases. The CDR3 nucleotides read TGTGCCAGCAGTCCGGGACAGGGGGCGTCCGGGGAGCTGTTTTTT. Translating it yields CASSPGQGASGELFF.

The gene calls are TRBV20-1 and TRBJ2-7; 10 bases agree with TRBD2. Germline CDR1 and CDR2: DFQATT and SNEGSKA (reference sequence). The CDR3 is made up of 15 amino acids. Trimming at V came to 7 bases and at J to 4 bases, leaving 13 bases not matched to a gene. CDR3 DNA: TGCAGTGGAATAGCTGATAGCGGGGGGAGGTACGAGCAGTACTTC. Amino acids: CSGIADSGGRYEQYF.

This chain links TRBV5-6 with TRBJ2-2, with TRBD1 matching 8 bases. The CDR3 contains 16 residues. Germline CDR1 is SGHDT and CDR2 is YYEEEE. The V gene end was trimmed by 1 base and the J gene end by 3 bases; junction bases not matched to a gene: 5. This CDR3 is CASSLQGASDTGELFF. The CDR3 bases are TGTGCCAGCAGCTTGCAGGGGGCATCAGACACCGGGGAGCTGTTTTTT.

A few counts support this clonotype. This chain links TRBV5-1 with TRBJ2-1; TRBD2 matches 8 bases. Trimming at V came to 4 bases and at J to 5 bases, leaving 11 bases not matched to a gene. Germline lookup yields CDR1 SGHRS and CDR2 YFSETQ. The CDR3 extends over 16 amino acids. CDR3 sequence reads: CASSQAASGPNNEQFF. The CDR3 nucleotides read TGCGCCAGCAGCCAGGCGGCTAGCGGGCCTAACAATGAGCAGTTCTTC.